These 27 T cell receptor beta chains originate from one sample sequenced in a study of blood T cell repertoires in COVID-19 (dated by TCRdb to the early 2020s). The method behind the library was the immunoSEQ multiplex PCR assay. TCRdb took over this immuneACCESS table, retaining in-frame rearrangements with V and J assigned. Such tables are incomplete; in checked studies, under half of the missing clones stem from an unresolved V gene, and the remainder is unexplained. The sample table shows 280,000 or so clones, and roughly nine tenths are seen once. The ten most abundant clones make up about 6.1% of the sample. The sequencing sample was made of PBMCs or T cells enriched from blood (not recorded which). The receptors derive from a woman between 35 and 50 years old who had recovered from COVID-19.

This clone has a handful of counts. V is TRBV4-2 and J is TRBJ2-1; 11 positions agree with TRBD2. The CDR3 is 15 amino acids. Losses at the gene ends were 0 bases for V and 9 bases for J; bases not matched to a gene: 4. CDR1 is LGHNA, CDR2 YNFKEQ, per germline. The CDR3 loop reads CASSQETSGSGEQFF. In DNA form, the CDR3 reads TGTGCCAGCAGCCAAGAAACTAGCGGGAGTGGTGAGCAGTTCTTC.

The V and J genes are TRBV19 and TRBJ1-5; D may be TRBD1 (5 bases). Trimming removed 4 bases at V and 5 bases at J, with 12 bases between. This CDR3 has 14 amino acids. CDR1 and CDR2 from the germline V gene are LNHDA and SQIVND (reference sequence). The CDR3 bases are TGTGCCAGTAGTACCCAGGGTCCGGATCAGCCCCAGCATTTT. Protein sequence: CASSTQGPDQPQHF. Full variable domain (rest looked up from reference TRBV19 and TRBJ1-5): DGGITQSPKYLFRKEGQNVTLSCEQNLNHDAMYWYRQDPGQGLRLIYYSQIVNDFQKGDIAEGYSVSREKKESFPLTVTSAQKNPTAFYLCASSTQGPDQPQHFGDGTRLSIL.

The gene calls are TRBV2 and TRBJ1-1; possibly TRBD1 for D (5 bases). The V gene's germline CDR1 is SNHLY and CDR2 FYNNEI. The CDR3 runs to 14 residues. V was shortened by 7 bases and J by 2 bases, with 14 bases between the two germline ends. The CDR3 is CASTEGTDNTEAFF. DNA of the CDR3: TGTGCCAGCACCGAAGGGACTGACAACACTGAAGCTTTCTTT.

This chain joins TRBV18 and TRBJ1-6; D might be TRBD1 (6 bases). The germline CDR1 and CDR2 sequences are KGHSH and LQKENI. V was trimmed by 3 bases and J by 10 bases, leaving 22 bases between them. The CDR3 consists of 17 residues. In DNA, the CDR3 is TGTGCCAGCTCACCCCGAATCGCAGGGGACCGGGAATCACCCCTCCACTTT. This gives the protein CASSPRIAGDRESPLHF.

The V gene is TRBV7-3, the J gene TRBJ2-1; D unresolved. CDR1 is SGHTA and CDR2 is FQGTGA in the germline V gene. The germline V and J ends were trimmed by 3 bases and 1 base, with 10 bases remaining between them. The CDR3 runs to 15 residues. CDR3 in amino acids: CASSFGLLSYNEQFF. The CDR3 DNA reads TGTGCCAGCAGCTTTGGGCTGTTGTCCTACAATGAGCAGTTCTTC.

The V and J genes are TRBV10-3 and TRBJ2-1, with TRBD2 matching over 9 bases. The CDR3 runs to 13 residues. CDR1 and CDR2 (germline): ENHRY, SYGVKD. The trim removed 8 bases at V and 6 bases at J, leaving 5 bases unmatched. Here the CDR3 reads CAIGTSKPNEQFF. The DNA of the CDR3 is TGTGCCATCGGGACTAGCAAGCCCAATGAGCAGTTCTTC.

A single count supports this clone. The rearrangement links TRBV12-3 or TRBV12-4 to TRBJ1-2; 9 bases agree with TRBD1. The J segment lost 8 bases and the V segment lost 5 bases, leaving 3 bases of the junction unmatched. This CDR3 spans 12 amino acids. The CDR3: CASSTGGEGYTF. CDR3 nucleotide sequence: TGTGCCAGCAGTACAGGGGGCGAGGGCTACACCTTC.

This clone has at least ten counts. V usage is TRBV7-9 and J usage is TRBJ2-7; D is perhaps TRBD2 (6 bases). CDR3 length equals 16 residues. V was clipped by 1 base and J by 0 bases, with 13 bases between them. The germline gives CDR1 SEHNR, CDR2 FQNEAQ (reference sequence). The chain's CDR3 is CASSLDPSGPSYEQYF. CDR3 DNA sequence: TGTGCCAGCAGCTTAGACCCCAGCGGGCCCTCCTACGAGCAGTACTTC.

The chain uses TRBV7-2 and TRBJ2-1; 7 bases are shared with TRBD1. V shed 6 bases, J shed 4 bases, and the junction held 3 bases outside the gene matches. Germline V lookup: CDR1 SGHTA, CDR2 FQGNSA. This CDR3 contains 13 residues. For the CDR3, the DNA is TGTGCCAGCAGGACGACAGGGTACAATGAGCAGTTCTTC. The encoded protein is CASRTTGYNEQFF.

The chain employs TRBV5-4 and TRBJ1-3, with 7 bases matching TRBD1. This CDR3 has 16 residues. The V segment lost 0 bases and the J segment 4 bases; nucleotides outside the gene matches: 7. Per the germline V gene, CDR1 is SGHNT and CDR2 is YYREEE (reference sequence). CDR3 coding DNA: TGTGCCAGCAGCTTGGGAGGTGCGGACAGGGGAAACACCATATATTTT. Translation gives CASSLGGADRGNTIYF.

The V call is TRBV28, the J call TRBJ2-1; D perhaps matches TRBD2 (6 bases). V was cut by 11 bases and J by 12 bases, with 17 bases left in between. This CDR3 is built from 11 residues. In germline, CDR1 is MDHEN, CDR2 SYDVKM. This chain's CDR3 is CAGRSGGAQFF. CDR3 coding DNA: TGTGCCGGGAGGTCCGGAGGAGCGCAGTTCTTC.

The genes are TRBV24-1 and TRBJ2-1; TRBD2 matches at 8 bases. Trimming took 5 bases from V and 7 from J; bases not matched to a gene: 12. The CDR3 is 16 residues long. Germline-derived CDR1 and CDR2 are KGHDR and SFDVKD. The CDR3 is CATSAGGLASVNEQFF. The CDR3 DNA follows: TGTGCCACCAGTGCCGGCGGACTAGCAAGTGTGAATGAGCAGTTCTTC.

The chain employs TRBV19 and TRBJ2-5, with 7 positions matching TRBD2. After removal of 3 bases from V and 0 bases from J, the junction contained 10 bases not matched to a gene. Germline CDR1 reads LNHDA; CDR2 reads SQIVND (reference sequence). This CDR3 has 17 amino acids. The CDR3 DNA follows: TGTGCCAGTAGTATGCTGAAAGGGAGGGAGTACCAAGAGACCCAGTACTTC. Its protein is CASSMLKGREYQETQYF. Drawing the rest from reference TRBV19 and TRBJ2-5, the complete variable domain is DGGITQSPKYLFRKEGQNVTLSCEQNLNHDAMYWYRQDPGQGLRLIYYSQIVNDFQKGDIAEGYSVSREKKESFPLTVTSAQKNPTAFYLCASSMLKGREYQETQYFGPGTRLLVL.

V gene TRBV5-4 combines with J gene TRBJ2-5; 10 nucleotides line up with TRBD1. Germline V gene data show CDR1 as SGHNT and CDR2 as YYREEE (reference sequence). Trimming took 5 bases from V and 5 from J; bases not matched to a gene: 9. This CDR3 spans 15 amino acids. The CDR3 loop is CASRQDDRGQETQYF. CDR3 sequence (DNA): TGTGCCAGCAGACAAGACGACAGGGGGCAGGAGACCCAGTACTTC. Complete variable domain (other parts from reference TRBV5-4 and TRBJ2-5): ETGVTQSPTHLIKTRGQQVTLRCSSQSGHNTVSWYQQALGQGPQFIFQYYREEENGRGNFPPRFSGLQFPNYSSELNVNALELDDSALYLCASRQDDRGQETQYFGPGTRLLVL.

This chain connects TRBV11-3 to TRBJ2-7, with D uncertain. Per the germline V gene, CDR1 is SGHNT and CDR2 is YENEEA. The V end lost 3 bases, the J end lost 0 bases, and 6 bases lay between the germline ends. The CDR3 is 13 amino acids. The CDR3 loop is CASSFGGSYEQYF. The CDR3 nucleotides read TGTGCCAGCAGCTTTGGCGGCTCCTACGAGCAGTACTTC.

The rearrangement joins TRBV5-1 to TRBJ1-1; D is perhaps TRBD1 (5 bases). The V end lost 0 bases, the J end lost 6 bases, and 12 bases lay between the germline ends. Germline V CDR1 and CDR2: SGHRS, YFSETQ. This CDR3 spans 14 amino acids. The CDR3 coding sequence is TGCGCCAGCAGCTTGGCCGGGGGACGAGCTGAAGCTTTCTTT. This gives the protein CASSLAGGRAEAFF.

This chain joins TRBV5-1 and TRBJ2-1, with a possible D match to TRBD2 (6 bases). The CDR3 totals 15 residues. Per germline, CDR1 SGHRS and CDR2 YFSETQ. The germline V and J ends were trimmed by 5 bases and 5 bases, with 17 bases remaining between them. CDR3 in DNA: TGCGCCAGCAGGTCTCTAGGAGGGGCCAACAATGAGCAGTTCTTC. Protein sequence: CASRSLGGANNEQFF.

In its sample, this clone was seen a few times. The rearrangement joins TRBV2 to TRBJ2-1; 7 bases fit TRBD2. V shed 8 bases, J shed 5 bases, and the junction held 6 bases outside the gene matches. This CDR3 has 13 residues. Per germline, CDR1 SNHLY and CDR2 FYNNEI. CDR3 in DNA: TGTGCCAGCGGACGGGAGGACAACAATGAGCAGTTCTTC. Amino acid sequence: CASGREDNNEQFF.

This clone was observed a single time. The chain couples TRBV29-1 to TRBJ2-7, with unresolved D. Germline V gene lookup returns CDR1 SQVTM and CDR2 ANQGSEA. V was shortened by 2 bases and J by 3 bases, with 14 bases between the two germline ends. This CDR3 region has 14 residues. In nucleotides, the CDR3 is TGCAGCGTTGAACTCCCCTCTCCAGGCTACGAGCAGTACTTC. Its protein is CSVELPSPGYEQYF.

V is TRBV29-1 and J is TRBJ2-3; 9 bases match TRBD1. The CDR3 covers 13 residues. Germline-derived CDR1 and CDR2 are SQVTM and ANQGSEA. With V trimmed by 3 bases and J by 6 bases, 4 bases remained unmatched. In DNA form, the CDR3 reads TGCAGCGTTGATGGGACAGGGTTGGATACGCAGTATTTT. Its translation is CSVDGTGLDTQYF.

This rearrangement joins TRBV6-5 to TRBJ1-1; D gene uncertain. CDR3 length equals 14 residues. CDR1 and CDR2 (germline): MNHEY, SVGAGI. V lost 3 bases, J lost 1 base, and 9 bases lay in between. CDR3 residues: CASSYWQANTEAFF. The CDR3 DNA reads as TGTGCCAGCAGTTATTGGCAGGCGAACACTGAAGCTTTCTTT.

The chain combines TRBV2 with TRBJ2-1, with 7 nucleotides matching TRBD1. The V gene end was trimmed by 7 bases and the J gene end by 4 bases; junction bases not matched to a gene: 13. Germline V CDR1 and CDR2: SNHLY, FYNNEI. The CDR3 has 16 residues. The CDR3 nucleotides are TGTGCCAGCACCCAGGGACAGCCAAGCATGTACAATGAGCAGTTCTTC. Translated: CASTQGQPSMYNEQFF.

The J gene is TRBJ2-4, the V gene TRBV7-8; a weak D match, TRBD1 (5 bases). V gave up 2 bases and J gave up 0 bases, with 14 bases separating them. The CDR3 spans 17 residues. Looked up from germline, CDR1 is SGHVS and CDR2 is FQNEAQ. The CDR3 DNA sequence: TGTGCCAGCAGCTTAAACACAGGAGCTTTAGCCAAAAACATTCAGTACTTC. Protein product: CASSLNTGALAKNIQYF. The full variable domain, with the rest looked up from reference TRBV7-8 and TRBJ2-4, is GAGVSQSPRYKVAKRGQDVALRCDPISGHVSLFWYQQALGQGPEFLTYFQNEAQLDKSGLPSDRFFAERPEGSVSTLKIQRTQQEDSAVYLCASSLNTGALAKNIQYFGAGTRLSVL.

This clone has a handful of counts. V gene TRBV27 combines with J gene TRBJ1-6; perhaps TRBD1 as D (6 bases). The CDR3 has 15 residues. The V and J ends lost 3 bases and 6 bases respectively, with 12 bases between them. Germline loops: CDR1 MNHEY, CDR2 SMNVEV (reference sequence). The DNA for the CDR3 is TGTGCCAGCAGTTTTAACAGGGCGGGTAATTCACCCCTCCACTTT. Translation: CASSFNRAGNSPLHF.

This chain uses TRBV2 with TRBJ1-1; TRBD1 might be the D (6 bases). The CDR3 spans 13 residues. Germline V gene data show CDR1 as SNHLY and CDR2 as FYNNEI. V lost 8 bases and J 1 base, leaving 11 bases between the germline ends. The CDR3 nucleotides are TGTGCCAGCGGAAGGGGGAGGAACACTGAAGCTTTCTTT. Encoded protein: CASGRGRNTEAFF.

The chain links TRBV14 to TRBJ1-3, with 7 bases that match TRBD1. The CDR3 is 17 residues long. The V segment lost 2 bases and the J segment 4 bases; nucleotides outside the gene matches: 11. Germline loops: CDR1 SGHDN, CDR2 FVKESK. CDR3 nucleotides: TGTGCCAGCAGCCAAAGACAGGGAGAATCCTCCGGAAACACCATATATTTT. Residues: CASSQRQGESSGNTIYF.

The V and J genes are TRBV9 and TRBJ2-2; TRBD2 agrees at 9 bases. Germline CDR1 SGDLS, CDR2 YYNGEE. The CDR3 has 16 amino acids. V dropped 0 bases and J dropped 6; count of bases not matched to a gene: 6. The chain's CDR3 is CASSVVAGGLAGELFF. DNA of the CDR3: TGTGCCAGCAGCGTAGTGGCGGGAGGGCTCGCCGGGGAGCTGTTTTTT.